This T cell receptor beta chain was observed in a study of T-cell reconstitution after alpha-beta-depleted transplantation in children. The study, taken as a whole, reports: In patients about two months after transplant, alpha-beta T cells reportedly arose from several hundred expanded graft clones. Surviving recipient T cells and intrathymic progenitors accounted for some patients' high TCRbeta diversity at day 60. Newly produced T cells mostly accounted for T-cell counts and diversity one year post-transplant.

Per germline, CDR1 SNHLY and CDR2 FYNNEI. This CDR3 has 15 residues. V shed 5 bases and J shed 2 bases, with 16 bases lying between them. On this clonotype: Its antigen remains unidentified.

TCRbeta library preparation incorporated unique molecular identifiers. Each CDR3 protein is one row after TCRdb ran MiXCR on the PCR reads. The sample includes 300,000 or so distinct CDR3 sequences, more than 20% seen only once; the top ten take around 9.9%. The chain has TRBV2 and TRBJ2-7, with D unresolved. This sequence was found in a male patient younger than 18 who had a stem cell transplant for acute lymphoblastic leukemia, so the T cells may come from the graft donor. Here the sequenced sample was PBMCs, mostly from graft donor cells, taken 180 days after TCRalphabeta/CD19-depleted stem cell transplant. CDR3 sequence (DNA): TGTGCCAGCAGTTCCGCAGGCGATTTCCCCTACGAGCAGTACTTC. It specifies CASSSAGDFPYEQYF.